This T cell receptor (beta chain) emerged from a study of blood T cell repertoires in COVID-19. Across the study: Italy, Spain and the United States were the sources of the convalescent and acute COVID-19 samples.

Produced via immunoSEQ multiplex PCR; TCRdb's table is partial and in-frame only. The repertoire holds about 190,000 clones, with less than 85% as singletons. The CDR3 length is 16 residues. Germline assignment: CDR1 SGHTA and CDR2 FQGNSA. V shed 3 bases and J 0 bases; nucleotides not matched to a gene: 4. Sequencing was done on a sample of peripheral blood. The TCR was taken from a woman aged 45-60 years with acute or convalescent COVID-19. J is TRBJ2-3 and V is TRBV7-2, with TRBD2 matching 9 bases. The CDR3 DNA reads TGTGCCAGCAGCTTTAAAGCGGGGGGTAGCACAGATACGCAGTATTTT. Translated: CASSFKAGGSTDTQYF.